This is a list of T cell receptor beta chains from one sample in a study of cytomegalovirus exposure and HLA in healthy donors. Measured with immunoSEQ multiplex PCR; TCRdb has only the in-frame clones, and not every one. Here the sample spans some 150,000 clones, around four fifths being singletons. Material: PBMCs. The receptor source for this set is a male donor in good health and CMV-seronegative. CDR3s include the opening cysteine and the closing phenylalanine or tryptophan. Each record gives: clone size, J gene, V gene, D gene, CDR3 DNA, CDR3 protein. A D gene is named only where the DNA matches it firmly. Not every row has a clone size; where given, it reads once, few, many or a size class.

.	TRBJ2-2	TRBV28	.	TGTGCCAGCAGACGTACGGGGGGCGGAAACACCGGGGAGCTGTTTTTT	CASRRTGGGNTGELFF
.	TRBJ2-5	TRBV7-2	.	TGTGCCAGCAGCTTAAGCCAACAAGAGACCCAGTACTTC	CASSLSQQETQYF
.	TRBJ1-1	TRBV4-2	.	TGTGCCAGCAGCCAAGCATTGGAGGTCACTGAAGCTTTCTTT	CASSQALEVTEAFF
.	TRBJ1-2	TRBV30	TRBD1	TGTGCCTGGACGGCTTCAGGGGGTTACTATGGCTACACCTTC	CAWTASGGYYGYTF
.	TRBJ1-2	TRBV7-2	TRBD1	TGTGCCAGCAGCTTAGAGAGGGGGCGGGGCTACACCTTC	CASSLERGRGYTF
.	TRBJ1-1	TRBV18	TRBD1	TGTGCCAGTGCGGGACAGGAGGGCACTGAAGCTTTCTTT	CASAGQEGTEAFF
.	TRBJ1-1	TRBV18	TRBD1	TGTGCCAGCTCACCGGGACAGGGGCCGAACACTGAAGCTTTCTTT	CASSPGQGPNTEAFF
.	TRBJ2-7	TRBV27	TRBD1	TGTGCCAGCAGTTGGGCGGGACAGGGGGCCTACGAGCAGTACTTC	CASSWAGQGAYEQYF
few	TRBJ2-5	TRBV7-3	.	TGTGCCAGCAGCTCCCAGGCGGGATCCGGAGAGACCCAGTACTTC	CASSSQAGSGETQYF
.	TRBJ2-3	TRBV5-4	TRBD1	TGTGCCAGCAGTCGACAGGGGTGGTTGGAAGATACGCAGTATTTT	CASSRQGWLEDTQYF
.	TRBJ1-1	TRBV28	.	TGTGCCAGCAGTTTGGCGGTCGCTGAAGCTTTCTTT	CASSLAVAEAFF
.	TRBJ2-7	TRBV7-3	.	TGTGCCAGCAGCTCGGGAGAGCTCGAGCAGTACTTC	CASSSGELEQYF
.	TRBJ2-6	TRBV29-1	.	TGCAGCGTTGAACTGAGCTCTGGGGCCAACGTCCTGACTTTC	CSVELSSGANVLTF
.	TRBJ2-7	TRBV29-1	.	TGCAGCGTTGAGTTGGGCAGGGGTGGCTCCTACGAGCAGTACTTC	CSVELGRGGSYEQYF
few	TRBJ2-1	TRBV7-2	TRBD2	TGTGCCAGCAGCTTCCGGCTAGCGGGAGGGTTGGGTTACAATGAGCAGTTCTTC	CASSFRLAGGLGYNEQFF
.	TRBJ2-7	TRBV7-7	.	TGTGCCAGCAGCTTCACCCAGGGATCCGAGCAGTACTTC	CASSFTQGSEQYF
.	TRBJ2-1	TRBV18	TRBD2	TGTGCCAGCTCACCAGGTAGCGGGAGGGTCAATGAGCAGTTCTTC	CASSPGSGRVNEQFF
once	TRBJ2-1	TRBV10-3	.	TGTGCCACGCGGCCTGGTAGGGGCGGTAGTGAGCAGTTCTTC	CATRPGRGGSEQFF
.	TRBJ2-1	TRBV5-4	.	TGTGCCAGCAGCTTGGTTCTAGCGACCTACAATGAGCAGTTCTTC	CASSLVLATYNEQFF
.	TRBJ2-7	TRBV7-2	.	TGTGCCAGCAGCTTAGTTACAGGCCAGTACGAGCAGTACTTC	CASSLVTGQYEQYF
.	TRBJ2-7	TRBV7-8	TRBD2	TGTGCCAGCAGCCCCAGACCTAGCGGGATGGGGAACGAGCAGTACTTC	CASSPRPSGMGNEQYF
.	TRBJ2-3	TRBV9	TRBD1	TGTGCCAGCAGCGTCACAGGGGGTTGGACAGATACGCAGTATTTT	CASSVTGGWTDTQYF
.	TRBJ2-1	TRBV19	TRBD1	TGTGCCAGTAGTATATCCCTCCGGACAGGGTTCAATGAGCAGTTCTTC	CASSISLRTGFNEQFF
.	TRBJ2-2	TRBV30	.	TGTGCCTGGAGTGTAAGACAACCGAACACCGGGGAGCTGTTTTTT	CAWSVRQPNTGELFF
.	TRBJ2-1	TRBV28	TRBD2	TGTGCCAGCAGTCCCCACGGGTCGACTAGCGGGAAACAGCAGTTCTTC	CASSPHGSTSGKQQFF
.	TRBJ2-1	TRBV6-5	TRBD2	TGTGCCAGCAGTTTGACTAGCGGGGGCGGGAATGAGCAGTTCTTC	CASSLTSGGGNEQFF
.	TRBJ2-7	TRBV28	TRBD1	TGTGCCAGCAGCCCGGGACAGGGGTACGAGCAGTACTTC	CASSPGQGYEQYF
.	TRBJ2-2	TRBV7-3	TRBD2	TGTGCCAGCAGCTTAGGACCGGGGGGGACCGGGGAGCTGTTTTTT	CASSLGPGGTGELFF
.	TRBJ1-2	TRBV11-2	.	TGTGCCAGCACCCCTAAGAGGGTATCGGTCGGCTACACCTTC	CASTPKRVSVGYTF
.	TRBJ2-5	TRBV28	.	TGTGCCAGCAGCGTGAGAGACAGTTACCAAGAGACCCAGTACTTC	CASSVRDSYQETQYF
.	TRBJ1-1	TRBV29-1	TRBD1	TGCAGCGTGGGACAGGGGACTGAAGCTTTCTTT	CSVGQGTEAFF
.	TRBJ1-2	TRBV14	TRBD1	TGTGCCAGCAGCCAAGAAACAGGGGGCTGGTATGGCTACACCTTC	CASSQETGGWYGYTF